The sequence of this T cell receptor (beta chain) was determined in a study of human T cells and chemical hapten exposure. The study's library attached unique molecular identifiers to single cDNA molecules. Using its own MiXCR run on the RACE reads, TCRdb lists one record per CDR3 protein. The sample records roughly 150,000 distinct CDR3 sequences, roughly 10% being singletons. Time point: patch test 2, 6 weeks after DPC sensitization. Treatment of the sample: therapeutic diphenylcyclopropenone sensitization with weekly scalp DPC. Germline V CDR1 and CDR2: MDHEN, SYDVKM. This CDR3 is 13 amino acids long. The ends were cut back, 3 bases at V and 6 bases at J, with 8 bases in the middle.

This sequence joins TRBV28 and TRBJ1-4; D call uncertain. This TCR came from a woman between 50 and 59 years old with alopecia areata. Some clones in this sample may be carry-over from other donors' samples. Material: whole blood, obtained in connection with sensitization to the hapten diphenylcyclopropenone (DPC). The CDR3 sequence is CASSLLLDEKLFF. The CDR3 bases are TGTGCCAGCAGTTTGTTGCTGGATGAAAAACTGTTTTTT.